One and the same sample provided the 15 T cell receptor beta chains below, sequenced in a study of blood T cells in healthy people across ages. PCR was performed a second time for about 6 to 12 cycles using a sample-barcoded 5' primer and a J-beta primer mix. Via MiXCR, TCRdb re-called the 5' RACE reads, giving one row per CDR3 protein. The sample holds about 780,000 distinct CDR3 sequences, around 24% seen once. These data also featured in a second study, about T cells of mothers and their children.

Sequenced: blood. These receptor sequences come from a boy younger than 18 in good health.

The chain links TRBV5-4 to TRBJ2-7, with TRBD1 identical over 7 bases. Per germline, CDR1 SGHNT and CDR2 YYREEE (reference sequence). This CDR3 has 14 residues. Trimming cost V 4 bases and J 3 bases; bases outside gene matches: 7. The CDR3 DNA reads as TGTGCCAGCAGCGCGACAGGGCCACTCTACGAGCAGTACTTC. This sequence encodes CASSATGPLYEQYF.

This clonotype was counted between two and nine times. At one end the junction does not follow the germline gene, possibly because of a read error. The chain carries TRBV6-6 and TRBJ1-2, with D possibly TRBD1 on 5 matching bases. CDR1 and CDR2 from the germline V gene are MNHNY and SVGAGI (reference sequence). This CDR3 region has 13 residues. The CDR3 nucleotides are TGTGCCAGCAGAGAGGCGGGACCCTATGGCTGCACCTTC. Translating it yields CASREAGPYGCTF.

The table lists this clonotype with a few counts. The CDR3 reads CASSEDRVRNQPQHF. CDR3 nucleotide sequence: TGTGCCAGCAGTGAGGACAGGGTGCGCAATCAGCCCCAGCATTTT. The chain employs TRBV28 and TRBJ1-5; 8 positions match TRBD1. Germline V gene data show CDR1 as MDHEN and CDR2 as SYDVKM. The CDR3 is 15 residues long. V shed 5 bases and J 2 bases; nucleotides not matched to a gene: 5.

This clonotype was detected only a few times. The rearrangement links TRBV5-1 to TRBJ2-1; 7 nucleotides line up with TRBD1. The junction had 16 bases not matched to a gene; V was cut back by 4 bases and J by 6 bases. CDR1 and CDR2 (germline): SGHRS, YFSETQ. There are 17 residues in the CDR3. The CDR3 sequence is CASSDLGGGHVSNEQFF. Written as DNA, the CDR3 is TGCGCCAGCAGCGACTTAGGGGGCGGACACGTCAGCAATGAGCAGTTCTTC.

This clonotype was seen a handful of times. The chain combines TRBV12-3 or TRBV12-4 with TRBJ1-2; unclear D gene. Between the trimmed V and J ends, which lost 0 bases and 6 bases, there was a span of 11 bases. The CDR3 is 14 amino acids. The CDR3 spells CASSLALTGDGYTF. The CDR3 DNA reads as TGTGCCAGCAGTTTAGCGCTAACGGGAGATGGCTACACCTTC.

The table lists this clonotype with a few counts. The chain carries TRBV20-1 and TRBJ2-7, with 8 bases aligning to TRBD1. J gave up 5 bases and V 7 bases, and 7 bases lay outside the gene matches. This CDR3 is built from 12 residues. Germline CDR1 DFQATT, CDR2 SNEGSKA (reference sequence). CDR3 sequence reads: CSGGQGGNEQYF. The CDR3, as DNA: TGCAGTGGTGGACAGGGAGGAAACGAGCAGTACTTC.

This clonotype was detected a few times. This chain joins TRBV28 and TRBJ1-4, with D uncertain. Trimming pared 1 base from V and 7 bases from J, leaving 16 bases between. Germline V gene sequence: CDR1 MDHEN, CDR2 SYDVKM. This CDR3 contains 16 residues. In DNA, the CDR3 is TGTGCCAGCAGTTTATCCATCAGAAAGGGAGGTGAAAAACTGTTTTTT. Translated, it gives CASSLSIRKGGEKLFF.

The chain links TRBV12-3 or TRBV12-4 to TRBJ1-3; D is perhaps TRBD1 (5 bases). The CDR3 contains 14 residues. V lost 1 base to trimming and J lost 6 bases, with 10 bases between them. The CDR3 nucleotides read TGTGCCAGCAGTTTAGGTCGGGGACCAAACACCATATATTTT. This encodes CASSLGRGPNTIYF.

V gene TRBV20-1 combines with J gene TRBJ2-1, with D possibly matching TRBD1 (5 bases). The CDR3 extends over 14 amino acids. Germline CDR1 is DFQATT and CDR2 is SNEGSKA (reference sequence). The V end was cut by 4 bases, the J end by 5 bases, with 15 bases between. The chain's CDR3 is CSAKDTTSHNEQFF. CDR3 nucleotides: TGCAGTGCTAAGGACACTACTTCCCACAATGAGCAGTTCTTC.

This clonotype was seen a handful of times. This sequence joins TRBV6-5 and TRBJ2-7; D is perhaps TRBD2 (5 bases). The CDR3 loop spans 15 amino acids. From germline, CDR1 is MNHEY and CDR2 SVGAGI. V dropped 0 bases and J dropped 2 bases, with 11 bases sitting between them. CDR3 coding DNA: TGTGCCAGCAGTTACTCCCCTCGGAGGACCTACGAGCAGTACTTC. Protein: CASSYSPRRTYEQYF.

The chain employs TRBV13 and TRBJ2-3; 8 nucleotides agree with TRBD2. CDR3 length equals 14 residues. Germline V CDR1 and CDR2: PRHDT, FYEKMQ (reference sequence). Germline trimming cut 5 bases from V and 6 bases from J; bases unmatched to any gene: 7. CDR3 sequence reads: CASSPGTSADTQYF. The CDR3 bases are TGTGCCAGCAGCCCTGGGACTAGTGCCGATACGCAGTATTTT.

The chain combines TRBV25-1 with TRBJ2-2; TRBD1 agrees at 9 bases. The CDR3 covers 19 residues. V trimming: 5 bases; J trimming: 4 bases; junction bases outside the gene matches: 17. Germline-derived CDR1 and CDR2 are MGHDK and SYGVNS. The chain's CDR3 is CASSLTGGDLTLCTGELFF. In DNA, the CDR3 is TGTGCCAGCAGTCTCACAGGGGGCGACCTCACCTTGTGCACCGGGGAGCTGTTTTTT.

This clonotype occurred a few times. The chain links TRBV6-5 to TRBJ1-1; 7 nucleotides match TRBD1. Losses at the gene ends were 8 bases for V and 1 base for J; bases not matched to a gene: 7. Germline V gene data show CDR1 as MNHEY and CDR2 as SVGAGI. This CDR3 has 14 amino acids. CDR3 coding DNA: TGTGCCAGCGGCAGGGACAGCGCGAACACTGAAGCTTTCTTT. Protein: CASGRDSANTEAFF.

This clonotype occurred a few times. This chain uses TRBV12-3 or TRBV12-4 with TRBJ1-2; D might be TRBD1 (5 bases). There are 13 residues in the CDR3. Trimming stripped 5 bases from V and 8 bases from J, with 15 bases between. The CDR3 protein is CASSLGGELGYTF. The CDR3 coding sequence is TGTGCCAGCAGTCTAGGAGGGGAATTGGGCTACACCTTC.

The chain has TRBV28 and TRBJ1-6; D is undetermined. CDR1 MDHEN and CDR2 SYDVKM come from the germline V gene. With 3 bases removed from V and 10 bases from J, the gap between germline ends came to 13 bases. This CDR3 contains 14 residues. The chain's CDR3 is CASSFGYSNSPLHF. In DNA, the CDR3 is TGTGCCAGCAGTTTCGGTTACAGCAACTCACCCCTCCACTTT. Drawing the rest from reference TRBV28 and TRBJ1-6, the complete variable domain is DVKVTQSSRYLVKRTGEKVFLECVQDMDHENMFWYRQDPGLGLRLIYFSYDVKMKEKGDIPEGYSVSREKKERFSLILESASTNQTSMYLCASSFGYSNSPLHFGNGTRLTVT.